A selection of T cell receptor beta chains follows, all from one sample in a study of cytomegalovirus exposure and HLA in healthy donors. Using immunoSEQ multiplex PCR, the repertoire was profiled, and TCRdb retains in-frame clones only, with some absent. In the table there are more than 150,000 clones, more than 65% of which are singletons. The sample comprised PBMCs. The source of these receptors is a man aged 45 to 65 in good health and CMV-seronegative. Each CDR3 is given with its conserved first and last residue. D genes are given only for firm matches. Size values are once, few and many counts, or a class for expanded clones, and some rows have none.

>TRBV11-2|-|TRBJ1-1|-
CASSLERGGFAEAFF
TGTGCCAGCAGCTTAGAGAGGGGGGGGTTCGCCGAAGCTTTCTTT
>TRBV30|-|TRBJ2-3|TRBD2
CAGTNGGDTQYF
TGTGCCGGGACTAATGGAGGAGATACGCAGTATTTT
>TRBV7-9|-|TRBJ1-2|TRBD1
CSSSSTGGVFDYGYTF
TGTTCCAGCAGCTCGACAGGGGGCGTTTTTGACTATGGCTACACCTTC
>TRBV7-2|few|TRBJ1-1|TRBD1
CASSLVEGQAREAFF
TGTGCCAGCAGCTTAGTTGAGGGACAGGCCCGTGAAGCTTTCTTT
>TRBV6-1|-|TRBJ2-2|TRBD2
CASSDPGLVNTGELFF
TGTGCCAGCAGTGACCCGGGACTAGTAAACACCGGGGAGCTGTTTTTT
>TRBV7-9|-|TRBJ2-2|-
CASSLGFAGELFF
TGTGCCAGCAGCTTAGGTTTCGCCGGGGAGCTGTTTTTT
>TRBV10-3|-|TRBJ1-4|TRBD1
CAIRGPGTEGEKLFF
TGTGCCATCAGGGGCCCCGGGACAGAAGGCGAAAAACTGTTTTTT
>TRBV6-5|-|TRBJ1-1|-
CASSYGAGMNTEAFF
TGTGCCAGCAGTTACGGCGCAGGGATGAACACTGAAGCTTTCTTT
>TRBV5-8|-|TRBJ2-1|TRBD2
CASSHGTSGVNEQFF
TGTGCCAGCAGCCATGGGACTAGCGGGGTCAATGAGCAGTTCTTC
>TRBV9|-|TRBJ2-4|-
CASSVGTGMGNIQYF
TGTGCCAGCAGCGTAGGAACGGGGATGGGAAACATTCAGTACTTC
>TRBV5-1|-|TRBJ1-1|TRBD1
CASSLGEDRQRRAFF
TGCGCCAGCAGCTTGGGGGAGGACAGGCAGCGGAGAGCTTTCTTT
>TRBV29-1|-|TRBJ1-2|-
CSAEVQGNYGYTF
TGCAGCGCCGAAGTACAGGGTAACTATGGCTACACCTTC